This entry is about one T cell receptor beta chain. Methods used by the authors: Estimation of nucleated cell counts was performed using reference gene primer amplification. Some clones are missing from TCRdb's copy, which holds only in-frame ones; the method was immunoSEQ multiplex PCR. The V and J calls and clone size come from that table; D and trimming were worked out from the DNA. This table has about 180,000 clones, approximately 85% appearing once. Germline-derived CDR1 and CDR2 are MGHRA and YSYEKL. Trimming removed 4 bases at V and 3 bases at J, with 16 bases between. The CDR3 is made up of 16 amino acids. The data were taken from a study of blood T cell repertoires in COVID-19.

This sequence joins TRBV4-1 and TRBJ2-1; D is possibly TRBD2 (6 bases). The sequenced sample consisted of peripheral blood. The TCR sequence derives from an elderly man with COVID-19, enrolled during active disease. DNA for the CDR3: TGCGCCAGCAGCCTAGACACCGCGGGGATCTACAATGAGCAGTTCTTC. Protein sequence: CASSLDTAGIYNEQFF.